This TCR beta chain was recorded in a study of T cell repertoires in cytomegalovirus infection. Whole-study context: CMV infection plus the matching HLA type was flagged by public TCR beta signatures.

Each CDR3 protein gets one entry after TCRdb re-called the reads with MiXCR. This sample has approximately 290,000 distinct CDR3 sequences, with roughly 25% found just once. Whole-study results and caveats: The study identified carriers of CMV plus the relevant HLA from cumulative public TCR beta family frequency. CMV-specific HLA-C-restricted TCR beta clonotypes dominated the ex vivo response.

The sample holds many counts of this clonotype. The antigen is unknown. The CDR3 covers 15 residues. V shed 1 base and J 7 bases; nucleotides not matched to a gene: 5. The germline CDR1 and CDR2 sequences are SGHTA and FQGNSA. This clonotype was obtained from a human donor in good health (CMV status not recorded). Some clones in this sample may be carry-over from other donors' samples. Source material: PBMCs. The chain has TRBV7-2 and TRBJ2-1, with TRBD1 identical over 9 bases. CDR3 amino acids: CASSLEQGARNEQFF. In nucleotides, the CDR3 is TGTGCCAGCAGCTTAGAACAGGGGGCTCGGAATGAGCAGTTCTTC. Variable domain in full (rest from reference TRBV7-2 and TRBJ2-1): GAGVSQSPSNKVTEKGKDVELRCDPISGHTALYWYRQSLGQGLEFLIYFQGNSAPDKSGLPSDRFSAERTGGSVSTLTIQRTQQEDSAVYLCASSLEQGARNEQFFGPGTRLTVL.